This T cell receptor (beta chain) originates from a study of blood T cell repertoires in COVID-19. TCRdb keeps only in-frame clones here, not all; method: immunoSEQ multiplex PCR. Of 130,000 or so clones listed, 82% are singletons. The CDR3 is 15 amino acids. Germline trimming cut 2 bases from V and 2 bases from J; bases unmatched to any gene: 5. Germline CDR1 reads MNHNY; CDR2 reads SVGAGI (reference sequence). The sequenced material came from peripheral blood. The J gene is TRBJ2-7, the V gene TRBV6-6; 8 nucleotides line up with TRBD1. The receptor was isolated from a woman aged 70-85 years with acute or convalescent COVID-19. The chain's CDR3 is CASSYSPGGTYEQYF. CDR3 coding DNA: TGTGCCAGCAGTTACAGTCCAGGGGGCACCTACGAGCAGTACTTC.